A single sample gave rise to the 9 T cell receptor beta chains below, sequenced in a study of neurological immune-mediated disorders. MiXCR, applied by TCRdb to the 5' RACE reads, yields one record per CDR3 protein. The sample contains about 46,000 distinct CDR3 sequences, approximately 2.8% of which appear only once. The sample comprised PBMCs. These receptors all come from a woman in her fifties or sixties with multiple sclerosis.

At least ten counts were recorded for this clonotype. The chain joins TRBV5-1 to TRBJ2-1; D not certain. CDR1 and CDR2 from the germline V gene are SGHRS and YFSETQ. The CDR3 has 12 residues. V gave up 4 bases and J gave up 8 bases, with 10 bases separating them. DNA for the CDR3: TGCGCCAGCAGCACCTACACCGATGAGCAGTTCTTC. Amino acid sequence: CASSTYTDEQFF.

This clonotype was seen repeatedly, ten times or more. This sequence joins TRBV4-1 and TRBJ2-1; D might be TRBD1 (6 bases). Per the germline V gene, CDR1 is MGHRA and CDR2 is YSYEKL. This CDR3 region has 18 residues. Trimming took off 0 bases at V and 4 bases at J, with 19 bases between the two ends. As DNA, the CDR3 is TGCGCCAGCAGCCAAGAACGGGAACGGGACATTGGATACAATGAGCAGTTCTTC. Translated: CASSQERERDIGYNEQFF.

This clonotype was picked up many times. The chain employs TRBV12-3 or TRBV12-4 and TRBJ1-1; D gene unclear. V was pared by 5 bases and J by 1 base, with 11 bases between. The CDR3 has 14 residues. The CDR3, as DNA: TGTGCCAGCAGTGAGGACTCCTCGAACACTGAAGCTTTCTTT. Protein: CASSEDSSNTEAFF.

This clonotype was observed many times. The chain is built from TRBV5-1 and TRBJ1-3, with a possible D match to TRBD1 (5 bases). The V gene's germline CDR1 is SGHRS and CDR2 YFSETQ. V shed 3 bases and J shed 0 bases, with 13 bases lying between them. This CDR3 contains 16 residues. The CDR3 loop is CASSSSGLSSGNTIYF. Here the CDR3 DNA reads TGCGCCAGCAGCTCATCGGGGCTGAGCTCTGGAAACACCATATATTTT.

This clonotype was picked up many times. The chain has TRBV5-1 and TRBJ1-1, with unresolved D. Deletions cut 3 bases from V and 3 bases from J, with 9 bases between. From germline, CDR1 is SGHRS and CDR2 YFSETQ. This CDR3 contains 13 residues. CDR3 residues: CASSSDGHTEAFF. CDR3 in DNA: TGCGCCAGCAGCTCGGACGGGCACACTGAAGCTTTCTTT.

This clonotype has at least ten counts. This chain links TRBV7-2 with TRBJ2-2; 8 bases line up with TRBD2. Trimming at V came to 6 bases and at J to 5 bases, leaving 5 bases not matched to a gene. CDR1 and CDR2 (germline): SGHTA, FQGNSA. The CDR3 consists of 14 residues. The DNA for the CDR3 is TGTGCCAGCAGGGGAATAGCGGGAACCGGGGAGCTGTTTTTT. Translation: CASRGIAGTGELFF.

This clonotype has ten or more counts. The chain joins TRBV20-1 to TRBJ1-5; D is possibly TRBD1 (5 bases). CDR3 length: 14 amino acids. Trimming left V 1 base short and J 7 bases short, with 14 bases between. CDR1 is DFQATT and CDR2 is SNEGSKA in the germline V gene (reference sequence). CDR3 residues: CSARGVGPEQPQHF. The CDR3 DNA is TGCAGTGCTAGAGGCGTGGGACCCGAGCAGCCCCAGCATTTT.

This clonotype was found a few times. This sequence joins TRBV2 and TRBJ2-5, with 7 bases aligning to TRBD1. The CDR3 loop spans 13 amino acids. The germline CDR1 and CDR2 sequences are SNHLY and FYNNEI. The junction had 4 bases not matched to a gene; V was cut back by 7 bases and J by 2 bases. DNA for the CDR3: TGTGCCAGCACGGGACAGTCTCAAGAGACCCAGTACTTC. Its translation is CASTGQSQETQYF.

This clonotype was counted ten times or more. The chain couples TRBV3-1 to TRBJ2-3, with 8 nucleotides matching TRBD2. Germline V gene sequence: CDR1 LGHDT, CDR2 YNNKEL (reference sequence). The CDR3 loop spans 23 amino acids. J gave up 3 bases and V 4 bases, and 30 bases lay outside the gene matches. The CDR3 reads CASSPLDPHSSIALAGTTDTQYF. The DNA of the CDR3 is TGTGCCAGCAGCCCCCTAGACCCACATTCGTCCATAGCATTAGCGGGGACAACAGATACGCAGTATTTT.